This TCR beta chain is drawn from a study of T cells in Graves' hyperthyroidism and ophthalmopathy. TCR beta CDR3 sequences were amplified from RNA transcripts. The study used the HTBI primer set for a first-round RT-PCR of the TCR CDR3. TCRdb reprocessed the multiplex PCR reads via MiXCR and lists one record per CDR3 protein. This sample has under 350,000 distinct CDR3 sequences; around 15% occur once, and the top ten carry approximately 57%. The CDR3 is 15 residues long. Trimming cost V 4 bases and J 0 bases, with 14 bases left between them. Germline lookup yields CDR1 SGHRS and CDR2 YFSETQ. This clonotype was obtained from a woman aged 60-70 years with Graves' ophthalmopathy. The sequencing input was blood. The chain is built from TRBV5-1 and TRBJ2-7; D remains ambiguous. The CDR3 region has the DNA TGCGCCAGCAGCACTTACACGGTGAGCTCCTACGAGCAGTACTTC. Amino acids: CASSTYTVSSYEQYF.